The clone carrying this T cell receptor beta chain was picked up a small number of times. What it binds is not known. Libraries were prepared by immunoSEQ multiplex PCR; TCRdb keeps only in-frame clonotypes and omits some of them. Altogether about 38,000 clones are present, 75% to 90% being singletons, with the ten largest covering 25% to 35%. This record belongs to a study of OX40 agonist ivuxolimab in advanced cancers. Notes on the study in general: The mean number of expanded clones was higher in CD8+ T cells than in CD4+.

The TCR sequence derives from an adult with an advanced solid tumor such as melanoma, head and neck, liver or kidney cancer. The sequencing used CD4+ or CD8+ T cells sorted from blood, collected in a trial of the OX40 agonist ivuxolimab.

CDR3 region: CASSSWTGGGADTQYF. Written as DNA, the CDR3 is TGTGCCAGCAGTTCCTGGACAGGGGGAGGCGCAGATACGCAGTATTTT. The gene calls are TRBV28 and TRBJ2-3, with 10 bases fitting TRBD1. The germline V gene encodes CDR1 MDHEN and CDR2 SYDVKM. J lost 4 bases, V lost 4 bases, and 8 bases had no gene match. This CDR3 has 16 amino acids.